Following are 27 T cell receptor beta chains from one sample sequenced in a study of blood T cell repertoires in COVID-19 (dated by TCRdb to 2018 to 2021). To prepare the library, the immunoSEQ multiplex PCR assay was applied. TCRdb limited this immuneACCESS table to in-frame rearrangements with V and J called. A share of clones is missing; checked studies link under half to unresolved V genes, and the rest is unexplained. The sample table contains approximately 200,000 clones; only one count was recorded for roughly nine tenths of them. Approximately 1.1% of the sample belongs to the ten largest clones. The material sequenced was peripheral blood. Receptor source: a man younger than 45 with acute or convalescent COVID-19.

The chain recombines TRBV6-6 with TRBJ1-5; D not resolved. Germline V lookup: CDR1 MNHNY, CDR2 SVGAGI (reference sequence). Deletions cut 6 bases from V and 3 bases from J, with 12 bases between. This CDR3 region has 14 residues. Here the CDR3 DNA reads TGTGCCAGCAGCTTCCGGCAGGTCAATCAGCCCCAGCATTTT. Protein: CASSFRQVNQPQHF.

The chain is built from TRBV6-5 and TRBJ1-1, with TRBD1 as a possible D gene (6 bases). Germline V gene data show CDR1 as MNHEY and CDR2 as SVGAGI. This CDR3 has 12 residues. Trimming stripped 6 bases from V and 10 bases from J, with 15 bases between. CDR3 sequence (DNA): TGTGCCAGCAGGACGGGGACAAAGCGAGCTTTCTTT. Translation: CASRTGTKRAFF.

This clone has only one observation. CDR3 region: CASSLGGGNEKLFF. The CDR3 DNA follows: TGCGCCAGCAGCTTGGGGGGAGGTAATGAAAAACTGTTTTTT. The chain uses TRBV5-1 and TRBJ1-4, with unresolved D. V was shortened by 0 bases and J by 4 bases, with 7 bases between the two germline ends. Germline CDR1 SGHRS, CDR2 YFSETQ. The CDR3 extends over 14 amino acids.

The V and J genes are TRBV28 and TRBJ2-1, with 8 bases fitting TRBD2. V lost 4 bases and J lost 2; bases outside the gene matches: 16. The CDR3 is 19 amino acids. Per germline, CDR1 MDHEN and CDR2 SYDVKM. CDR3 in amino acids: CASSSRFWGGTRAYNEQFF. The CDR3, as DNA: TGTGCCAGCAGTTCGCGATTTTGGGGGGGGACTAGAGCCTACAATGAGCAGTTCTTC.

The chain joins TRBV3-1 (or the pseudogene TRBV3-2) to TRBJ1-2, with 9 nucleotides matching TRBD1. V shed 5 bases, J shed 8 bases, and the junction held 6 bases outside the gene matches. Per the germline V gene, CDR1 is LGHDT and CDR2 is YNNKEL (reference sequence). The CDR3 totals 13 residues. CDR3 region: CASSGDRARGYTF. The CDR3 bases are TGTGCCAGCAGCGGGGACAGGGCGAGAGGCTACACCTTC.

The chain is built from TRBV30 and TRBJ2-1; TRBD1 is a possible D gene (5 bases). This CDR3 has 12 amino acids. The V gene lost 3 bases and the J gene lost 15 bases, with 18 bases spanning the gap. Germline values: CDR1 GTSNPN, CDR2 SVGIG (reference sequence). As DNA, the CDR3 is TGTGCCTGGAGCGACGGGTGGCAGGGCCCGTTCTTC. The encoded protein is CAWSDGWQGPFF.

The chain's CDR3 is CASSLALAGYNEQFF. CDR3 in DNA: TGCGCCAGCAGCTTGGCCTTAGCGGGCTACAATGAGCAGTTCTTC. The genes are TRBV5-1 and TRBJ2-1; TRBD2 matches at 7 bases. CDR1 and CDR2 (germline): SGHRS, YFSETQ. With V trimmed by 0 bases and J by 3 bases, 3 bases remained unmatched. The CDR3 runs 15 residues.

V usage is TRBV10-3 and J usage is TRBJ2-7, with 8 nucleotides matching TRBD2. Unmatched junction bases numbered 4, after V lost 4 bases and J lost 5 bases. The CDR3 length is 13 residues. Germline V gene data show CDR1 as ENHRY and CDR2 as SYGVKD. The DNA of the CDR3 is TGTGCCATCAGTGCGGGAGGGCCTGACGAGCAGTACTTC. Encoded protein: CAISAGGPDEQYF.

This clone has a single count. This sequence joins TRBV6-4 and TRBJ1-5; D is undetermined. CDR3 length: 13 amino acids. Trimming pared 4 bases from V and 6 bases from J, leaving 10 bases between. Germline lookup yields CDR1 MRHNA and CDR2 SNTAGT. The CDR3 sequence: CASSAVSGQPQHF. In DNA, the CDR3 is TGTGCCAGCAGTGCAGTATCGGGTCAGCCCCAGCATTTT.

The V call is TRBV5-1, the J call TRBJ2-7; 8 nucleotides agree with TRBD1. In germline, CDR1 is SGHRS, CDR2 YFSETQ. This CDR3 has 14 residues. Trimming at V came to 0 bases and at J to 4 bases, leaving 3 bases not matched to a gene. CDR3 protein: CASSLAGGKYEQYF. CDR3 nucleotides: TGCGCCAGCAGCTTGGCAGGGGGCAAGTACGAGCAGTACTTC.

This clone was picked up a small number of times. In nucleotides, the CDR3 is TGCAGTGCTAGTGGGGACTTTAATATAGAGTTCTTC. It yields the protein CSASGDFNIEFF. The gene calls are TRBV20-1 and TRBJ2-1; D perhaps matches TRBD2 (6 bases). Deletions cut 3 bases from V and 14 bases from J, with 17 bases between. Germline CDR1 is DFQATT and CDR2 is SNEGSKA (reference sequence). This CDR3 has 12 amino acids.

This chain uses TRBV2 with TRBJ1-1; maybe TRBD1 (5 bases). The germline CDR1 and CDR2 sequences are SNHLY and FYNNEI. The CDR3 is made up of 15 amino acids. V lost 2 bases and J lost 5, with 15 bases in between. The CDR3 DNA sequence: TGTGCCAGCAGTGAACAAGCAGGGTCGATAACTGAAGCTTTCTTT. It encodes CASSEQAGSITEAFF.

The chain couples TRBV18 to TRBJ1-1; TRBD1 matches at 7 bases. Germline V CDR1 and CDR2: KGHSH, LQKENI. J lost 1 base, V lost 4 bases, and 6 bases had no gene match. This CDR3 contains 15 residues. In DNA form, the CDR3 reads TGTGCCAGCTCACGGTTGGGACAGTCGAACACTGAAGCTTTCTTT. Translation gives CASSRLGQSNTEAFF.

V usage is TRBV5-4 and J usage is TRBJ2-1; a weak D match, TRBD2 (5 bases). The CDR3 extends over 17 amino acids. From germline, CDR1 is SGHNT and CDR2 YYREEE (reference sequence). V dropped 1 base and J dropped 0 bases, with 14 bases sitting between them. The CDR3: CASSLPRGQSSYNEQFF. In DNA form, the CDR3 reads TGTGCCAGCAGCTTGCCCCGGGGTCAGAGCTCCTACAATGAGCAGTTCTTC.

The rearrangement joins TRBV25-1 to TRBJ1-6; perhaps TRBD1 as D (5 bases). The V end lost 3 bases, the J end lost 7 bases, and 13 bases lay between the germline ends. The CDR3 length is 15 residues. Germline CDR1 MGHDK, CDR2 SYGVNS. CDR3 region: CASSERDSVNSPLHF. Written as DNA, the CDR3 is TGTGCCAGCAGTGAGAGAGACAGCGTAAATTCACCCCTCCACTTT.

The rearrangement links TRBV3-1 (or the pseudogene TRBV3-2) to TRBJ2-1; 14 bases match TRBD2. V lost 5 bases, J lost 0 bases, and 0 bases stayed unmatched. CDR1 is LGHDT and CDR2 is YNNKEL in the germline V gene (reference sequence). The CDR3 is made up of 16 amino acids. CDR3: CASSGTSGGSYNEQFF. For the CDR3, the DNA is TGTGCCAGCAGCGGGACTAGCGGGGGCTCCTACAATGAGCAGTTCTTC.

As to this clone: Other DNA sequences in this sample translate to the same CDR3. The chain couples TRBV3-1 (or the pseudogene TRBV3-2) to TRBJ1-3, with D hard to call. V dropped 1 base and J dropped 0 bases, with 4 bases sitting between them. CDR1 is LGHDT and CDR2 is YNNKEL in the germline V gene (reference sequence). The CDR3 runs to 14 residues. As DNA, the CDR3 is TGTGCCAGCAGCCAAGGGAGCTCTGGAAACACCATATATTTT. Its protein product is CASSQGSSGNTIYF.

This chain joins TRBV24-1 and TRBJ2-5, with D unresolved. Germline CDR1 KGHDR, CDR2 SFDVKD. The CDR3 runs to 13 residues. Trimming took 4 bases from V and 1 from J, leaving 6 bases between them. DNA for the CDR3: TGTGCCACCAGTGACGACACCCAAGAGACCCAGTACTTC. Protein: CATSDDTQETQYF.

Only a few counts were recorded for this clone. The V call is TRBV2, the J call TRBJ1-5; D perhaps matches TRBD1 (5 bases). Trimming took 6 bases from V and 0 from J, leaving 12 bases between them. The CDR3 covers 15 residues. Germline CDR1 and CDR2: SNHLY and FYNNEI. CDR3 residues: CASRPRDFSNQPQHF. CDR3 bases: TGTGCCAGCAGACCCAGGGACTTTAGCAATCAGCCCCAGCATTTT.

V is TRBV3-1 (or the pseudogene TRBV3-2) and J is TRBJ2-5, with 9 bases that match TRBD2. V dropped 7 bases and J dropped 2; count of bases not matched to a gene: 5. CDR3 length equals 14 residues. CDR1 LGHDT and CDR2 YNNKEL come from the germline V gene (reference sequence). In DNA form, the CDR3 reads TGTGCCAGCACCCTAGCGGGACGACAAGAGACCCAGTACTTC. Translation gives CASTLAGRQETQYF.

This clone was counted a few times. The chain couples TRBV7-6 to TRBJ1-5; TRBD1 matches 7 bases. J lost 6 bases, V lost 2 bases, and 7 bases had no gene match. The CDR3 is 15 residues long. From germline, CDR1 is SGHVS and CDR2 FNYEAQ. The CDR3 loop is CASSLLQGNGQPQHF. The CDR3, as DNA: TGTGCCAGCAGCTTATTACAGGGGAACGGTCAGCCCCAGCATTTT.

The chain employs TRBV6-4 and TRBJ2-2; 7 nucleotides align to TRBD1. Germline lookup yields CDR1 MRHNA and CDR2 SNTAGT. J gave up 4 bases and V 3 bases, and 5 bases lay outside the gene matches. CDR3 length: 15 amino acids. The CDR3 here is CASSEGQTSTGELFF. CDR3 in DNA: TGTGCCAGCAGTGAGGGACAGACGAGCACCGGGGAGCTGTTTTTT.

The gene calls are TRBV12-5 and TRBJ2-7; D unclear. Germline lookup yields CDR1 LGHNT and CDR2 FRNRAP. Trimming took 6 bases from V and 8 from J, leaving 2 bases between them. The CDR3 totals 8 residues. The CDR3 here is CASGKQYF. For the CDR3, the DNA is TGTGCTAGTGGCAAGCAGTACTTC.

J is TRBJ2-5 and V is TRBV19, with D hard to call. Germline lookup yields CDR1 LNHDA and CDR2 SQIVND (reference sequence). The CDR3 length is 12 residues. V lost 1 base and J 4 bases, leaving 4 bases between the germline ends. The CDR3 bases are TGTGCCAGTAGTATAGGAGGAGAGACCCAGTACTTC. As protein: CASSIGGETQYF. Full variable domain (missing parts from reference TRBV19 and TRBJ2-5): DGGITQSPKYLFRKEGQNVTLSCEQNLNHDAMYWYRQDPGQGLRLIYYSQIVNDFQKGDIAEGYSVSREKKESFPLTVTSAQKNPTAFYLCASSIGGETQYFGPGTRLLVL.

The chain carries TRBV27 and TRBJ1-2; D is undetermined. CDR3 length equals 13 residues. The V gene lost 1 base and the J gene lost 6 bases, with 9 bases spanning the gap. Germline assignment: CDR1 MNHEY and CDR2 SMNVEV (reference sequence). The CDR3 spells CASSLWAGNGYTF. The CDR3 DNA reads as TGTGCCAGCAGTTTATGGGCGGGGAATGGCTACACCTTC.

The chain joins TRBV10-3 to TRBJ1-2, with 7 bases lining up with TRBD1. Germline V gene lookup returns CDR1 ENHRY and CDR2 SYGVKD. The CDR3 has 14 amino acids. Trimming took 9 bases from V and 4 from J; bases not matched to a gene: 11. This CDR3 is CAIPGAGGLYGYTF. As DNA, the CDR3 is TGTGCCATACCCGGGGCAGGGGGACTCTATGGCTACACCTTC.

This clone was seen a single time. The genes are TRBV5-1 and TRBJ2-5, with 10 bases identical to TRBD2. The CDR3 length is 15 residues. The trim removed 3 bases at V and 2 bases at J, leaving 4 bases unmatched. Germline V lookup: CDR1 SGHRS, CDR2 YFSETQ. CDR3 residues: CASSSSTSGQETQYF. CDR3 nucleotides: TGCGCCAGCAGCTCCTCGACTAGCGGGCAAGAGACCCAGTACTTC. The entire variable domain, with the rest obtained from reference TRBV5-1 and TRBJ2-5, is as follows: KAGVTQTPRYLIKTRGQQVTLSCSPISGHRSVSWYQQTPGQGLQFLFEYFSETQRNKGNFPGRFSGRQFSNSRSEMNVSTLELGDSALYLCASSSSTSGQETQYFGPGTRLLVL.